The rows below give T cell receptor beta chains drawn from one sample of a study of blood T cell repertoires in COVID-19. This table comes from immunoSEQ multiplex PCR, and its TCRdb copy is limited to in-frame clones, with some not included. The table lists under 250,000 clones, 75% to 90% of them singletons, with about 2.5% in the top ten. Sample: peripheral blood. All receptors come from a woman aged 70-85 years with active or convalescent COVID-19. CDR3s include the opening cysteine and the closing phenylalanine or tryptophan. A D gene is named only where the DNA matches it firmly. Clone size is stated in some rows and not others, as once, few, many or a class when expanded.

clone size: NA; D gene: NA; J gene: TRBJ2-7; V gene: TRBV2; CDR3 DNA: TGTGCCAGCAGTTCCGGCGGGGCCTACGAGCAGTACTTC; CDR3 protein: CASSSGGAYEQYF
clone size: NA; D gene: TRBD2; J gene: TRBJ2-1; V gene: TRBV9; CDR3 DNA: TGTGCCAGCAGCGTAGCCGGGACTAGCGGCAATGAGCAGTTCTTC; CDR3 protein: CASSVAGTSGNEQFF
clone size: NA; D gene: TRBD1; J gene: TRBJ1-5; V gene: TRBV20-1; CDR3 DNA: TGCAGTGCTAGTGACAGGGGGAGCAATCAGCCCCAGCATTTT; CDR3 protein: CSASDRGSNQPQHF
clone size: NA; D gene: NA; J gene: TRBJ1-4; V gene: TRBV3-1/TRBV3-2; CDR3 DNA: TGTGCCAGCAGCCAAGATAACTTCCCTTCCGCTGTTTTCGATGGAAAACTGTTTTTT; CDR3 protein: CASSQDNFPSAVFDGKLFF
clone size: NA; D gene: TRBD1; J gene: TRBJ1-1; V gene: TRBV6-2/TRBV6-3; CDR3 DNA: TGTGCCAGCAGTCAACAGGGGGCGAACACTGAAGCTTTCTTT; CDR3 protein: CASSQQGANTEAFF
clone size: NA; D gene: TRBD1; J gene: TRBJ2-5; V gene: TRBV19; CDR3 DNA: TGTGCCAGTAGTAACGGACAGGCGCTACAAGAGACCCAGTACTTC; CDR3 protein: CASSNGQALQETQYF
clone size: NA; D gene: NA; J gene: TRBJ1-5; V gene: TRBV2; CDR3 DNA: TGTGCCAGCAGGCTACAGGGAAATGGGACGCCCCAGCATTTT; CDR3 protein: CASRLQGNGTPQHF
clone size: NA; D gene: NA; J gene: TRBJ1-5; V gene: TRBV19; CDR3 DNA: TGTGCCAGTAGTAACAGGAATCAGCCCCAGCATTTT; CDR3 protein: CASSNRNQPQHF
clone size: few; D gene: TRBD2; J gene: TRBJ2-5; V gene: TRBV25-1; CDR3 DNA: TGTGCCAGCAGTGAATTAGTTGCTAGCGGGTACGGGACCCAGTACTTC; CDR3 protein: CASSELVASGYGTQYF
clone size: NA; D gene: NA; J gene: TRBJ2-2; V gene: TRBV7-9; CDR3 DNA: TGTGCCAGCAGCTTCCGGTTTACCGGGGAGCTGTTTTTT; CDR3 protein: CASSFRFTGELFF
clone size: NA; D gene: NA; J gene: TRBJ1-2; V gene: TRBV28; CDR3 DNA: TGTGCCAGCACCATGACAATACCCTATGGCTACACCTTC; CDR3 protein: CASTMTIPYGYTF
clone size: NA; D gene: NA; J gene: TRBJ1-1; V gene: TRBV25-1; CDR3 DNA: TGTGCCAGCAGCCCCCCACAACCAGGGGTTGAAGCTTTCTTT; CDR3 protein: CASSPPQPGVEAFF
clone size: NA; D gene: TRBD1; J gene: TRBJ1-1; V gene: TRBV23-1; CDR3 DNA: TGCGCCAGCAGTCACGTCGACAGGGTGAGAATCTTT; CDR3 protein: CASSHVDRVRIF
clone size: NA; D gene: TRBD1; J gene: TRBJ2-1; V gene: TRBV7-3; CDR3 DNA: TGTGCCAGCAGCCCACAAGGACAGGCCTACAATGAGCAGTTCTTC; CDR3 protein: CASSPQGQAYNEQFF
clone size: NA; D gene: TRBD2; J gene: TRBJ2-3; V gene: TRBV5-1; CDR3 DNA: TGCGCCAGCAGCTTGGTTGGGGGGGCAGATACGCAGTATTTT; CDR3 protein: CASSLVGGADTQYF
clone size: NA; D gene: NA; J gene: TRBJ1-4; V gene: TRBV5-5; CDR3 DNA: TGTGCCAGCAGCTTGGCCGCCGGGGCAACTAATGAAAAACTGTTTTTT; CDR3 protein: CASSLAAGATNEKLFF
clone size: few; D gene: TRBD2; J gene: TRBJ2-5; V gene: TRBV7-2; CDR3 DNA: TGTGCCAGCAGCTCACGAGCGGGGGGGCAAGAGACCCAGTACTTC; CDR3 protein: CASSSRAGGQETQYF
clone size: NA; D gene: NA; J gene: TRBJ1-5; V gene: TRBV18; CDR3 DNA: TGTGCCAGCTCACCGAGGCAGGGAGGTCAGCCCCAGCATTTT; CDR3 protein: CASSPRQGGQPQHF
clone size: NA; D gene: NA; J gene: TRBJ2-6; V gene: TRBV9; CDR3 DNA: TGTGCCAGCGGCCGAATCTCTGGGGCCAACGTCCTGACTTTC; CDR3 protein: CASGRISGANVLTF
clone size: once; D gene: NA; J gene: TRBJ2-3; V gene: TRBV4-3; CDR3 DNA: TGCGCCAGCAGCCAAGACAGGGGGGCAGATACGCAGTATTTT; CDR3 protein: CASSQDRGADTQYF
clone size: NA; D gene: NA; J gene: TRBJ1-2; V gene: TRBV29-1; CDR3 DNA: TGCAGCGTTGAAAACCGCCAGAACTATGGCTACACCTTC; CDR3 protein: CSVENRQNYGYTF
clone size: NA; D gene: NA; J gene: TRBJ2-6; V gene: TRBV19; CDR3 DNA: TGTGCCAGTAGTATACGGGGGGCCAACGTCCTGACTTTC; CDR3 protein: CASSIRGANVLTF
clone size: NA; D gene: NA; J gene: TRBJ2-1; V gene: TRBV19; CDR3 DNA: TGTGCCAGTAGTCCCTTAACGGGAGTTAGGGCCTCCTACAATGAGCAGTTCTTC; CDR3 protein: CASSPLTGVRASYNEQFF
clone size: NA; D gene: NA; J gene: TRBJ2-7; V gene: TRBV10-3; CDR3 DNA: TGTGCCATCAGTGACATTACAAGCTCCTACGAGCAGTACTTC; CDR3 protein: CAISDITSSYEQYF
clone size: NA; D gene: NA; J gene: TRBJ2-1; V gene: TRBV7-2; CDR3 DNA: TGTGCCAGCACCCAATTTTCGGGCTCCTACAATGAGCAGTTCTTC; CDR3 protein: CASTQFSGSYNEQFF
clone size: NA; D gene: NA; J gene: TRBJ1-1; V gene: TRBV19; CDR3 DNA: TGTGCCAGTAGTGGCCAGACATCGAACACTGAAGCTTTCTTT; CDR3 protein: CASSGQTSNTEAFF
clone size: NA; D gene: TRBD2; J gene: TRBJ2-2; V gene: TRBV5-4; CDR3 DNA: TGTGCCAGCAGCTTGGCCCCCGGTCTAGCGGGGGGTGGCACCGGGGAGCTGTTTTTT; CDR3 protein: CASSLAPGLAGGGTGELFF
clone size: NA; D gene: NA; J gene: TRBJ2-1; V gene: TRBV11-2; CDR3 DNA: TGTGCCAGCAGCCTGGGGGGGGCGGATGAGCAGTTCTTC; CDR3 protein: CASSLGGADEQFF